This TCR beta chain was identified during a study of shared clonotypes between healthy human individuals. Overall study results and limits: Relative to memory subsets, naive subsets generally showed larger estimated richness.

Trimming removed 2 bases from V and 8 bases from J, with 9 bases in between. CDR1 and CDR2 (germline): SEHNR, FQNEAQ (reference sequence). The length of the CDR3 is 12 residues. Several immunoSEQ plates received, in even portions, the genomic DNA of each subset. The repertoire was sequenced with immunoSEQ multiplex PCR; TCRdb's copy has only in-frame clones and lacks some. The sample contains 1 million to 1.3 million clones, 75% to 80% of which appear only once. This clone was seen once. Its antigen is undetermined. This specimen includes other DNA sequences encoding the same CDR3. The sequence came from a man younger than 35 in good health. Some clones in this sample may be carry-over from other donors' samples. The rearrangement joins TRBV7-9 to TRBJ1-2; D call uncertain. Sequenced input: memory CD4+ T cells from PBMCs. The subset: CD45RA-negative fraction. CDR3 nucleotides: TGTGCCAGCAGCTTAAGCGGCGGCGGCTACACCTTC. Residues: CASSLSGGGYTF.